The clone carrying this TCR beta chain was found a few times. What it binds is unknown. The data were taken from a study of healthy donors' naive CD4 and CD8 T cells. Germline assignment: CDR1 SQVTM and CDR2 ANQGSEA. This CDR3 region has 12 residues. Trimming left V 4 bases short and J 1 base short, with 7 bases between. Each TCR library used around 500 ng of total RNA and a linear amplification protocol. TCRdb itself ran the reads through MiXCR, one entry per CDR3 protein. The table shows around 200,000 distinct CDR3 sequences, with about 70% occurring only once. Notes on the study in general: Bulk sequencing left alpha and beta chains unpaired. Most V and J genes were reportedly biased between naive CD4+ and CD8+ cells.

This TCR derives from a pool of human donors in good health; the sample pools cells from several healthy donors. Sequences were obtained from naive CD4+ and CD8+ T cells sorted from blood, pooled from several donors. The V gene is TRBV29-1, the J gene TRBJ1-1, with D hard to call. The CDR3 sequence: CSVGQRNTEAFF. CDR3 nucleotide sequence: TGCAGCGTTGGGCAAAGGAACACTGAAGCTTTCTTT.